The 26 T cell receptor beta chains in this list originate from one sample, sequenced in a study of CD8+ T cells in alopecia areata. Investigators isolated RNA and reverse transcribed it into cDNA to act as the sequencing template. Measured with immunoSEQ multiplex PCR; TCRdb has only the in-frame clones, and not every one. The sample has over 150,000 clones, about 60% seen once. This sample's treatment: oral pan-JAK inhibitor, 5-10 mg twice daily. The input for sequencing was CD4+ T cells sorted from blood, taken at week 4, from a patient treated with tofacitinib. All receptors come from a human donor with alopecia areata.

This rearrangement joins TRBV30 to TRBJ1-3; no clear D gene. The CDR3 contains 12 residues. Between the trimmed V and J ends, which lost 4 bases and 3 bases, there was a span of 7 bases. Germline-derived CDR1 and CDR2 are GTSNPN and SVGIG (reference sequence). In DNA form, the CDR3 reads TGTGCCTGGAACGGTGTTGGAAACACCATATATTTT. Amino acid sequence: CAWNGVGNTIYF. Full variable domain (remainder filled in from reference TRBV30 and TRBJ1-3): SQTIHQWPATLVQPVGSPLSLECTVEGTSNPNLYWYRQAAGRGLQLLFYSVGIGQISSEVPQNLSASRPQDRQFILSSKKLLLSDSGFYLCAWNGVGNTIYFGEGSWLTVV.

V gene TRBV15 combines with J gene TRBJ1-4; D unclear. This CDR3 is 16 amino acids long. The V end lost 1 base, the J end lost 0 bases, and 9 bases lay between the germline ends. The germline V gene encodes CDR1 LNHNV and CDR2 YYDKDF (reference sequence). The chain's CDR3 is CATSRVPGATNEKLFF. In DNA, the CDR3 is TGTGCCACCAGCAGAGTCCCAGGAGCAACTAATGAAAAACTGTTTTTT.

The J gene is TRBJ2-7, the V gene TRBV7-2, with D perhaps matching TRBD2 (5 bases). Germline V gene lookup returns CDR1 SGHTA and CDR2 FQGNSA. V gave up 1 base and J gave up 6 bases, with 10 bases separating them. The CDR3 loop spans 13 amino acids. CDR3 sequence reads: CASSLGGFLEQYF. CDR3 bases: TGTGCCAGCAGCTTAGGAGGGTTCCTCGAGCAGTACTTC.

The chain carries TRBV2 and TRBJ1-4; a possible D gene is TRBD1 (5 bases). Per germline, CDR1 SNHLY and CDR2 FYNNEI. Trimming stripped 6 bases from V and 10 bases from J, with 24 bases between. CDR3 size: 16 residues. As DNA, the CDR3 is TGTGCCAGCAGGGAATCGATCCGGGACGGTCTTCGAAAACTGTTTTTT. Translated: CASRESIRDGLRKLFF.

The V gene is TRBV4-1, the J gene TRBJ2-1; 9 bases are shared with TRBD2. The germline CDR1 and CDR2 sequences are MGHRA and YSYEKL. Trimming took 1 base from V and 4 from J; bases not matched to a gene: 5. The CDR3 has 16 amino acids. CDR3 sequence (DNA): TGCGCCAGCAGCCAAGGAGGGACTAGCTCTTACAATGAGCAGTTCTTC. Translated, it gives CASSQGGTSSYNEQFF.

This clone has a handful of counts. The V gene is TRBV29-1, the J gene TRBJ2-5; D is undetermined. V was cut by 7 bases and J by 5 bases, with 8 bases left in between. The CDR3 covers 10 residues. Germline V gene sequence: CDR1 SQVTM, CDR2 ANQGSEA. The CDR3 spells CSGSSETQYF. The CDR3 DNA is TGCAGCGGGAGTTCGGAGACCCAGTACTTC.

The chain joins TRBV23-1 to TRBJ1-3, with TRBD1 identical over 7 bases. TRBV23-1 is classed as an ORF, of uncertain function. The CDR3 consists of 15 residues. V shed 4 bases, J shed 0 bases, and the junction held 3 bases outside the gene matches. The CDR3 DNA reads as TGCGCCAGCAGTCCCGGGACAGACTCTGGAAACACCATATATTTT. This codes for CASSPGTDSGNTIYF.

The rearrangement uses TRBV5-6 and TRBJ1-1; D unclear. Germline V gives CDR1 SGHDT, CDR2 YYEEEE. The CDR3 has 12 residues. The V end was cut by 2 bases, the J end by 11 bases, with 13 bases between. Written as DNA, the CDR3 is TGTGCCAGCAGCTTATCCACATTCGAGGCTTTCTTT. This gives the protein CASSLSTFEAFF.

Remarks on this clone: This CDR3 is also generated by other DNA sequences in the sample. The CDR3 loop reads CAWSRQGYEQYF. The DNA of the CDR3 is TGTGCCTGGAGTCGTCAGGGGTACGAGCAGTACTTC. The chain has TRBV30 and TRBJ2-7, with D possibly TRBD1 on 6 matching bases. Germline CDR1 GTSNPN, CDR2 SVGIG (reference sequence). V lost 2 bases and J 4 bases, leaving 9 bases between the germline ends. There are 12 residues in the CDR3.

The J gene is TRBJ2-2, the V gene TRBV5-1; a possible D gene is TRBD2 (6 bases). CDR3 length: 16 residues. Germline V lookup: CDR1 SGHRS, CDR2 YFSETQ. V shed 0 bases and J shed 0 bases, with 9 bases lying between them. DNA for the CDR3: TGCGCCAGCAGCTTGGCCGGGGGAACGAACACCGGGGAGCTGTTTTTT. This encodes CASSLAGGTNTGELFF.

The genes are TRBV7-2 and TRBJ2-2, with D perhaps matching TRBD1 (5 bases). Trimming shortened V by 5 bases and J by 4 bases, and 11 bases separated the two germline ends. There are 14 residues in the CDR3. Germline CDR1 is SGHTA and CDR2 is FQGNSA. CDR3 sequence (DNA): TGTGCCAGCAGCCCAGAAGGGGTCACCGGGGAGCTGTTTTTT. Translation: CASSPEGVTGELFF.

This sequence joins TRBV5-4 and TRBJ1-2, with 10 bases matching TRBD1. CDR1 is SGHNT, CDR2 YYREEE, per germline (reference sequence). The CDR3 runs to 16 residues. The J segment lost 7 bases and the V segment lost 3 bases, leaving 12 bases of the junction unmatched. The CDR3 reads CASSSSIRTGGFGYTF. The CDR3 DNA reads TGTGCCAGCAGCTCCTCGATTAGGACAGGGGGTTTTGGCTACACCTTC.

This sequence joins TRBV5-4 and TRBJ2-5, with 10 bases matching TRBD2. This CDR3 is built from 15 residues. With V trimmed by 2 bases and J by 3 bases, 4 bases remained unmatched. Germline CDR1 reads SGHNT; CDR2 reads YYREEE (reference sequence). CDR3 sequence reads: CASSFSSGGEETQYF. The DNA for the CDR3 is TGTGCCAGCAGCTTCTCTAGCGGGGGAGAAGAGACCCAGTACTTC.

This clone was picked up one time. This chain uses TRBV14 with TRBJ1-2; no clear D gene. V gave up 1 base and J gave up 1 base, with 7 bases separating them. CDR1 SGHDN and CDR2 FVKESK come from the germline V gene. The CDR3 sequence is 14 residues long. The CDR3 protein is CASSQVLGNYGYTF. The CDR3 DNA sequence: TGTGCCAGCAGCCAAGTCCTGGGTAACTATGGCTACACCTTC.

CDR3 sequence: CASSQDLRGPQTQYF. In DNA form, the CDR3 reads TGTGCCAGCAGCCAAGATTTGAGGGGGCCTCAGACCCAGTACTTC. The rearrangement uses TRBV4-2 and TRBJ2-5; 7 bases are a match to TRBD1. Germline lookup yields CDR1 LGHNA and CDR2 YNFKEQ. Trimming at V came to 0 bases and at J to 6 bases, leaving 7 bases not matched to a gene. This CDR3 is built from 15 residues.

CDR3 sequence reads: CASSLGQANTEAFF. The CDR3 DNA follows: TGTGCCAGCAGCTTGGGGCAGGCGAACACTGAAGCTTTCTTT. The V and J genes are TRBV5-6 and TRBJ1-1; no definite D call. V shed 0 bases and J shed 1 base, with 7 bases lying between them. The CDR3 is 14 amino acids. Germline lookup yields CDR1 SGHDT and CDR2 YYEEEE. Supplemented by reference TRBV5-6 and TRBJ1-1, the full variable domain reads DAGVTQSPTHLIKTRGQQVTLRCSPKSGHDTVSWYQQALGQGPQFIFQYYEEEERQRGNFPDRFSGHQFPNYSSELNVNALLLGDSALYLCASSLGQANTEAFFGQGTRLTVV.

The V call is TRBV4-1, the J call TRBJ2-3, with 9 bases lining up with TRBD1. V trimming: 0 bases; J trimming: 5 bases; junction bases outside the gene matches: 9. This CDR3 comprises 17 residues. Looked up from germline, CDR1 is MGHRA and CDR2 is YSYEKL. Written as DNA, the CDR3 is TGCGCCAGCAGCCAAGAGGACCCGGGACAGGGAGGAGATACGCAGTATTTT. It translates to CASSQEDPGQGGDTQYF.

The chain couples TRBV30 to TRBJ1-1; no reliable D call. Germline CDR1 is GTSNPN and CDR2 is SVGIG (reference sequence). This CDR3 contains 14 residues. Trimming shortened V by 1 base and J by 0 bases, and 9 bases separated the two germline ends. CDR3 sequence reads: CAWSAKLMNTEAFF. The CDR3 coding sequence is TGTGCCTGGAGTGCAAAGCTTATGAACACTGAAGCTTTCTTT. Variable domain in full (rest from reference TRBV30 and TRBJ1-1): SQTIHQWPATLVQPVGSPLSLECTVEGTSNPNLYWYRQAAGRGLQLLFYSVGIGQISSEVPQNLSASRPQDRQFILSSKKLLLSDSGFYLCAWSAKLMNTEAFFGQGTRLTVV.

In its sample, this clone was seen a few times. This sequence joins TRBV28 and TRBJ1-6; 8 bases map to TRBD1. The CDR3 has 16 residues. The J segment lost 7 bases and the V segment lost 5 bases, leaving 10 bases of the junction unmatched. Per the germline V gene, CDR1 is MDHEN and CDR2 is SYDVKM. CDR3 loop: CASSPPIGDRNSPLHF. The CDR3 DNA reads as TGTGCCAGCAGTCCTCCTATCGGGGACAGGAATTCACCCCTCCACTTT.

This chain connects TRBV7-6 to TRBJ2-7; no definite D call. The CDR3 spans 13 residues. CDR1 and CDR2 from the germline V gene are SGHVS and FNYEAQ. Trimming removed 1 base at V and 6 bases at J, with 10 bases between. The DNA for the CDR3 is TGTGCCAGCAGCTTAGGCCCCCTGAGCGAGCAGTACTTC. Amino acids: CASSLGPLSEQYF. The full variable domain, completed using reference TRBV7-6 and TRBJ2-7, is GAGVSQSPRYKVTKRGQDVALRCDPISGHVSLYWYRQALGQGPEFLTYFNYEAQQDKSGLPNDRFSAERPEGSISTLTIQRTEQRDSAMYRCASSLGPLSEQYFGPGTRLTVT.

The chain combines TRBV29-1 with TRBJ1-1, with TRBD1 identical over 10 bases. Losses at the gene ends were 4 bases for V and 6 bases for J; bases not matched to a gene: 11. Germline CDR1 is SQVTM and CDR2 is ANQGSEA. The CDR3 runs 15 residues. The CDR3 reads CSVADRGQFLAEAFF. The CDR3, as DNA: TGCAGCGTTGCAGACAGGGGGCAGTTCTTGGCTGAAGCTTTCTTT.

J is TRBJ1-2 and V is TRBV30; the D gene is possibly TRBD1 (6 bases). V lost 2 bases to trimming and J lost 8 bases, with 12 bases between them. Germline V CDR1 and CDR2: GTSNPN, SVGIG (reference sequence). CDR3 length equals 12 residues. CDR3 coding DNA: TGTGCCTGGAGTTCTTCTACAGGGGGCTACACCTTC. Its protein product is CAWSSSTGGYTF.

This chain's CDR3 is CASSQSRDGEFLTYEQYF. The CDR3, as DNA: TGCGCCAGCAGTCAAAGCCGGGATGGGGAATTTCTCACCTACGAGCAGTACTTC. The gene calls are TRBV23-1 and TRBJ2-7; D may be TRBD2 (5 bases). TRBV23-1 belongs to the ORF category, with a function that is uncertain. V lost 2 bases, J lost 2 bases, and 22 bases lay in between. This CDR3 has 18 residues.

As DNA, the CDR3 is TGTGCCAGCCCAGCTTTGACAGGAGGCTACGAGCAGTACTTC. Translation: CASPALTGGYEQYF. This chain connects TRBV2 to TRBJ2-7, with D possibly matching TRBD1 (6 bases). This CDR3 is 14 amino acids long. Trimming left V 8 bases short and J 3 bases short, with 17 bases between. The germline V gene encodes CDR1 SNHLY and CDR2 FYNNEI. The full variable domain, in which reference TRBV2 and TRBJ2-7 provide the parts outside the CDR3, is EPEVTQTPSHQVTQMGQEVILRCVPISNHLYFYWYRQILGQKVEFLVSFYNNEISEKSEIFDDQFSVERPDGSNFTLKIRSTKLEDSAMYFCASPALTGGYEQYFGPGTRLTVT.

The CDR3 protein is CASSSRGASPSTDTQYF. In DNA, the CDR3 is TGTGCCAGCAGCTCCCGGGGGGCTAGCCCTAGCACAGATACGCAGTATTTT. V usage is TRBV9 and J usage is TRBJ2-3; the D gene is possibly TRBD2 (7 bases). Trimming removed 4 bases from V and 0 bases from J, with 18 bases in between. Germline V gene data show CDR1 as SGDLS and CDR2 as YYNGEE. The CDR3 length is 17 residues.

The V and J genes are TRBV25-1 and TRBJ2-5; no clear D gene. This CDR3 is 11 amino acids long. Trimming took off 6 bases at V and 4 bases at J, with 6 bases between the two ends. The germline gives CDR1 MGHDK, CDR2 SYGVNS. The CDR3 here is CASRFSETQYF. The CDR3 region has the DNA TGTGCCAGCAGGTTTTCAGAGACCCAGTACTTC.